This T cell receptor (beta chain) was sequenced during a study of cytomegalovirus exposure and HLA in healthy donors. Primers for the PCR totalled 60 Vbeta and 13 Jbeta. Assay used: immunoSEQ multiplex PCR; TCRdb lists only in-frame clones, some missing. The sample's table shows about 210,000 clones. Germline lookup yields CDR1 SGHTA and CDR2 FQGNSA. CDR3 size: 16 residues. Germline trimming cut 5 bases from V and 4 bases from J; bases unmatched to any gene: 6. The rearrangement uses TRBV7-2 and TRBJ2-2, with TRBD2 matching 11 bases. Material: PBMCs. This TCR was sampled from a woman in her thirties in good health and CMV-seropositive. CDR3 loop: CASSRSGGAGTGELFF. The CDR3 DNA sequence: TGTGCCAGCAGCCGTAGCGGGGGGGCCGGCACCGGGGAGCTGTTTTTT.